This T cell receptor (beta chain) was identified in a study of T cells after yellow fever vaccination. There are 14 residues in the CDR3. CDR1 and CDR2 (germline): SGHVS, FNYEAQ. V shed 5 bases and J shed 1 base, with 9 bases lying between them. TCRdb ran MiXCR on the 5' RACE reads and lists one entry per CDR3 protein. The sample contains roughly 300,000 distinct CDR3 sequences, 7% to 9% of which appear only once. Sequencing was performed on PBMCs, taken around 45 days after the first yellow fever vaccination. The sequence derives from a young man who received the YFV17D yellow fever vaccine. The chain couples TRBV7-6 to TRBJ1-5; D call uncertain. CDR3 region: CASSVGLSNQPQHF. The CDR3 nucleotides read TGTGCCAGCAGCGTAGGGTTGAGCAATCAGCCCCAGCATTTT.